The next 2 T cell receptor beta chains were all read from a single sample in a study of T cell responses to AZD1222 COVID-19 vaccine. The table came from immunoSEQ multiplex PCR; TCRdb's copy has only in-frame clones and leaves some out. There are 130,000 to 150,000 clones in the sample; approximately 90% occur only once, and roughly 15% lies in the top ten. Source: peripheral blood, taken on day 0 of AZD1222 vaccination. The receptors shown here come from an adult in good health.

The chain has TRBV30 and TRBJ2-7; TRBD2 agrees at 8 bases. After removal of 0 bases from V and 3 bases from J, the junction contained 7 bases not matched to a gene. This CDR3 is 15 amino acids long. From germline, CDR1 is GTSNPN and CDR2 SVGIG (reference sequence). The CDR3 nucleotides are TGTGCCTGGAGTGTAGGTAGCGGGATTTACTACGAGCAGTACTTC. It codes for CAWSVGSGIYYEQYF.

V and J are TRBV7-9 and TRBJ1-1; 7 bases match TRBD1. CDR1 SEHNR and CDR2 FQNEAQ come from the germline V gene (reference sequence). This CDR3 region has 15 residues. J lost 1 base, V lost 2 bases, and 4 bases had no gene match. The CDR3 nucleotides are TGTGCCAGCAGCTTAAGACAGGGACCGAACACTGAAGCTTTCTTT. Translating it yields CASSLRQGPNTEAFF.